A selection of T cell receptor beta chains follows, all from one sample in a study of T-cell memory formation after mild COVID-19. TCRdb called the 5' RACE reads again in MiXCR, with one record for every CDR3 protein. The sample shows about 130,000 distinct CDR3 sequences, 20% to 25% of them seen only once. The specimen sequenced was PBMCs or a T cell subset sorted from them (not recorded which). These TCRs come from an adult woman who had mild COVID-19 (a few samples of this study predate the infection). Cell type and time point are not known. Both conserved end residues are part of each CDR3.

j_call: TRBJ1-1; v_call: TRBV9; cdr3_aa: CASSVGLHTEAFF
j_call: TRBJ2-3; v_call: TRBV7-6; cdr3_aa: CASCLSGGAWDTQYF
j_call: TRBJ2-1; v_call: TRBV7-6; cdr3_aa: CASSLSGSGPPSYNEQFF
j_call: TRBJ2-7; v_call: TRBV20-1; cdr3_aa: CSAYDDGRDSYEQYF
j_call: TRBJ2-5; v_call: TRBV4-2; cdr3_aa: CASSQRVSGSMETQYF
j_call: TRBJ1-2; v_call: TRBV6-5; cdr3_aa: CASSLSHRTNYGYTF
j_call: TRBJ2-1; v_call: TRBV15; cdr3_aa: CATSRVAGGLENEQFF
j_call: TRBJ1-1; v_call: TRBV5-1; cdr3_aa: CASSLGAGDTEAFF
j_call: TRBJ1-1; v_call: TRBV29-1; cdr3_aa: CSVGGGNTEAFF
j_call: TRBJ2-3; v_call: TRBV29-1; cdr3_aa: CSVESGGNTDTQYF
j_call: TRBJ2-7; v_call: TRBV27; cdr3_aa: CASSKARGEQYF
j_call: TRBJ1-2; v_call: TRBV6-2/TRBV6-3; cdr3_aa: CASAQVLIPYGYTF
j_call: TRBJ2-7; v_call: TRBV4-1; cdr3_aa: CASSQDTGWREQYF
j_call: TRBJ2-7; v_call: TRBV7-8; cdr3_aa: CASSRLDGTYEQYF
j_call: TRBJ2-1; v_call: TRBV7-9; cdr3_aa: CASSPQPQLYLYNEQFF
j_call: TRBJ2-3; v_call: TRBV6-5; cdr3_aa: CASSYSLSGSGLTDTQYF
j_call: TRBJ1-1; v_call: TRBV29-1; cdr3_aa: CSGQRDTEAFF
j_call: TRBJ2-1; v_call: TRBV29-1; cdr3_aa: CSSRSGTSQLDEQFF
j_call: TRBJ1-5; v_call: TRBV25-1; cdr3_aa: CASSEPGGNQPQHF
j_call: TRBJ1-5; v_call: TRBV2; cdr3_aa: CASSDSGENQPQHF
j_call: TRBJ1-2; v_call: TRBV30; cdr3_aa: CAWSPDNNYGYTF
j_call: TRBJ2-5; v_call: TRBV6-5; cdr3_aa: CASSYEGGVETQYF
j_call: TRBJ2-3; v_call: TRBV14; cdr3_aa: CASSQEGGFLGDTQYF
j_call: TRBJ2-7; v_call: TRBV27; cdr3_aa: CASSTGTGGGYEQYF
j_call: TRBJ1-1; v_call: TRBV4-1; cdr3_aa: CASSQRTGKAFF
j_call: TRBJ2-1; v_call: TRBV6-5; cdr3_aa: CASSYSRGVPSNEQFF
j_call: TRBJ2-7; v_call: TRBV2; cdr3_aa: CASSVKLMGQGTPEQYF
j_call: TRBJ2-1; v_call: TRBV7-9; cdr3_aa: CASSLNVGRGDEQFF
j_call: TRBJ1-1; v_call: TRBV6-1; cdr3_aa: CASSYRLGTEAFF
j_call: TRBJ1-1; v_call: TRBV29-1; cdr3_aa: CSVEGAFEAFF
j_call: TRBJ1-2; v_call: TRBV9; cdr3_aa: CASSVVDRVDGYTF
j_call: TRBJ1-2; v_call: TRBV4-1; cdr3_aa: CASSQPTGGDGYTF
j_call: TRBJ1-2; v_call: TRBV12-3/TRBV12-4; cdr3_aa: CASSLARTGSANYGYTF
j_call: TRBJ2-5; v_call: TRBV27; cdr3_aa: CASSWDAASQETQYF
j_call: TRBJ2-2; v_call: TRBV5-1; cdr3_aa: CASSLDELNTGELFF
j_call: TRBJ1-2; v_call: TRBV9; cdr3_aa: CASSVTGRGYTF
j_call: TRBJ1-4; v_call: TRBV11-2; cdr3_aa: CASSLDGWDRYNEKLFF
j_call: TRBJ2-3; v_call: TRBV7-8; cdr3_aa: CASSLEAQPDTQYF
j_call: TRBJ1-1; v_call: TRBV10-3; cdr3_aa: CAISGGTEAFF
j_call: TRBJ2-2; v_call: TRBV29-1; cdr3_aa: CSAEGGDTGELFF
j_call: TRBJ1-2; v_call: TRBV29-1; cdr3_aa: CSVASTAGENGGYTF
j_call: TRBJ2-1; v_call: TRBV9; cdr3_aa: CASSVATRPGPSMSNEQFF
j_call: TRBJ1-2; v_call: TRBV27; cdr3_aa: CASRPLGRVHYGYTF
j_call: TRBJ1-6; v_call: TRBV5-6; cdr3_aa: CASSMSSGGRPLHF